What follows are 12 T cell receptor beta chains derived from one specimen sequenced in a study of radiotherapy plus CTLA-4 blockade in lung cancer. Sequenced by immunoSEQ multiplex PCR; TCRdb stores in-frame clones only, minus some. The sample lists about 49,000 clones; around 72% were seen once. The sequences come from peripheral blood, collected from a patient treated with radiotherapy plus ipilimumab. These receptors all come from a human donor with non-small cell lung cancer who had a complete response to radiotherapy plus ipilimumab.

This chain connects TRBV2 to TRBJ1-3; 7 bases are shared with TRBD1. Germline V gene sequence: CDR1 SNHLY, CDR2 FYNNEI. The V segment lost 3 bases and the J segment 3 bases; nucleotides outside the gene matches: 5. The CDR3 spans 15 residues. CDR3 amino acids: CASSERTGGGNTIYF. DNA of the CDR3: TGTGCCAGCAGTGAGCGGACAGGAGGTGGAAACACCATATATTTT.

The V call is TRBV7-2, the J call TRBJ2-1, with TRBD2 as a possible D gene (5 bases). Trimming left V 5 bases short and J 3 bases short, with 14 bases between. Germline lookup yields CDR1 SGHTA and CDR2 FQGNSA. The CDR3 runs 15 residues. CDR3 sequence: CASSSLLGIYNEQFF. The CDR3 DNA reads TGTGCCAGCAGCAGCCTACTAGGAATCTACAATGAGCAGTTCTTC.

This clone was recorded once. The V gene is TRBV6-1, the J gene TRBJ1-2, with 7 bases identical to TRBD1. The germline CDR1 and CDR2 sequences are MNHNS and SASEGT. This CDR3 is built from 14 residues. V lost 3 bases, J lost 6 bases, and 7 bases stayed unmatched. CDR3 nucleotides: TGTGCCAGCAGTGATCGACAGGGCCCAGATGGCTACACCTTC. It codes for CASSDRQGPDGYTF.

The chain combines TRBV30 with TRBJ2-5; 10 bases line up with TRBD2. Germline V CDR1 and CDR2: GTSNPN, SVGIG (reference sequence). This CDR3 comprises 11 residues. For the CDR3, the DNA is TGTGCACTAGCGGGATGGGAGACCCAGTACTTC. This encodes CALAGWETQYF.

The chain is built from TRBV9 and TRBJ2-3, with TRBD1 identical over 9 bases. Germline V gene data show CDR1 as SGDLS and CDR2 as YYNGEE. The V gene end was trimmed by 4 bases and the J gene end by 4 bases; junction bases not matched to a gene: 7. The CDR3 length is 15 residues. CDR3 amino acids: CASSRTGGFADTQYF. CDR3 DNA: TGTGCCAGCAGCAGAACAGGGGGCTTCGCAGATACGCAGTATTTT.

The rearrangement links TRBV7-9 to TRBJ1-2; 8 positions match TRBD1. J gave up 7 bases and V 6 bases, and 7 bases lay outside the gene matches. CDR3 length: 13 residues. In germline, CDR1 is SEHNR, CDR2 FQNEAQ (reference sequence). The CDR3 DNA sequence: TGTGCCAGCAGTTTCAGGACAGGGTTTGGCTACACCTTC. Amino acid sequence: CASSFRTGFGYTF.

The chain carries TRBV11-2 and TRBJ2-5, with D hard to call. V dropped 0 bases and J dropped 7 bases, with 12 bases sitting between them. This CDR3 has 14 amino acids. Germline CDR1 SGHAT, CDR2 FQNNGV. The CDR3 coding sequence is TGTGCCAGCAGCTTAGATCTGACCCCGGGGACCCAGTACTTC. Amino acids: CASSLDLTPGTQYF.

The table lists this clone with many counts. The chain is built from TRBV5-1 and TRBJ2-3; the D gene is possibly TRBD1 (6 bases). Germline CDR1 and CDR2: SGHRS and YFSETQ. The CDR3 spans 17 residues. Trimming stripped 4 bases from V and 10 bases from J, with 28 bases between. The CDR3 DNA is TGCGCCAGCAGCGCGGCCATCCAGGGGACCCGGGTTGTGGCGCAGTATTTT. As protein: CASSAAIQGTRVVAQYF.

This clone was seen a few times. The J gene is TRBJ2-3, the V gene TRBV28, with 10 positions matching TRBD2. The CDR3 extends over 19 amino acids. The germline CDR1 and CDR2 sequences are MDHEN and SYDVKM. Unmatched junction bases numbered 23, after V lost 4 bases and J lost 10 bases. The CDR3, as DNA: TGTGCCAGCAGTTCCCTAGCGGTGAGCGGGAGGGCCAAGAGCTACGCGCAGTATTTT. Translation gives CASSSLAVSGRAKSYAQYF.

The V gene is TRBV28, the J gene TRBJ1-4; 8 bases line up with TRBD1. Germline V lookup: CDR1 MDHEN, CDR2 SYDVKM. The CDR3 consists of 16 residues. Germline trimming cut 6 bases from V and 7 bases from J; bases unmatched to any gene: 13. This chain's CDR3 is CASSLGQGTFGEKLFF. Here the CDR3 DNA reads TGTGCCAGCAGCCTAGGACAGGGCACTTTCGGTGAAAAACTGTTTTTT.

The CDR3 sequence is CASSAGLGVETQYF. In DNA, the CDR3 is TGTGCCAGCAGCGCGGGTCTAGGGGTCGAGACCCAGTACTTC. The V and J genes are TRBV9 and TRBJ2-5; perhaps TRBD1 as D (5 bases). CDR1 and CDR2 (germline): SGDLS, YYNGEE. The V end was cut by 3 bases, the J end by 5 bases, with 14 bases between. This CDR3 spans 14 amino acids.

CDR3 in amino acids: CASSVVEGYIQYF. The CDR3 region has the DNA TGTGCCAGCAGCGTAGTGGAGGGTTACATTCAGTACTTC. The chain combines TRBV9 with TRBJ2-4, with D possibly TRBD2 on 6 matching bases. The CDR3 runs to 13 residues. V lost 0 bases to trimming and J lost 8 bases, with 9 bases between them. Per germline, CDR1 SGDLS and CDR2 YYNGEE.